The following is a T cell receptor beta chain sequence with its context. In assigning cohorts, the study relied on participant-reported clinical history. This sample was taken from a study of blood T cell repertoires in COVID-19. Whole-study context: T cells, B-cell-depleted T cells, or PBMCs provided the cDNA or gDNA that served as material.

Using immunoSEQ multiplex PCR, the repertoire was profiled, and TCRdb retains in-frame clones only, with some absent. Here the sample spans approximately 130,000 clones, 80% to 90% being singletons. The TCR sequence derives from a woman in her forties or fifties who had recovered from COVID-19. What was sequenced was PBMCs or T cells enriched from blood (not recorded which).

CDR3: CASSIPFSGGGDTQYF. DNA of the CDR3: TGTGCCAGTAGTATCCCATTTAGCGGGGGTGGAGATACGCAGTATTTT. V is TRBV19 and J is TRBJ2-3, with 9 positions matching TRBD2. Germline lookup yields CDR1 LNHDA and CDR2 SQIVND (reference sequence). The CDR3 covers 16 residues. Trimming at V came to 3 bases and at J to 5 bases, leaving 9 bases not matched to a gene.